This note documents a single T cell receptor beta chain sequence. The CDR3 runs 12 residues. V lost 3 bases to trimming and J lost 5 bases, with 7 bases between them. From germline, CDR1 is SGHDN and CDR2 FVKESK. Sequencing used immunoSEQ multiplex PCR; TCRdb keeps in-frame clones, though not all of them. The sample consists of about 15,000 clones, 70% to 75% of them appearing once. These data belong to a study of blood T cell repertoires in COVID-19. V usage is TRBV14 and J usage is TRBJ1-1; D gene ambiguous. Sequencing input: peripheral blood. The TCR was taken from a man between 60 and 70 years old with acute or convalescent COVID-19. As DNA, the CDR3 is TGTGCCAGCAGCCAGCAGTTTACTGAAGCTTTCTTT. This translates into CASSQQFTEAFF.